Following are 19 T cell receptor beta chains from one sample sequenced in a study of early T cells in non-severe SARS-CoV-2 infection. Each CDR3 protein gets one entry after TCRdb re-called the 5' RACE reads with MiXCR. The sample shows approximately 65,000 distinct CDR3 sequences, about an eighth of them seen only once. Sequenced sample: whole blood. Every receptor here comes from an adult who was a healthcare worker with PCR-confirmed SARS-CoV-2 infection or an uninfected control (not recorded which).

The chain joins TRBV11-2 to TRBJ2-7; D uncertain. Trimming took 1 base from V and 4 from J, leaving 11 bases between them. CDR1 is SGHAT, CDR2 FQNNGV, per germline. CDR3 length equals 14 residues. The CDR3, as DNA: TGTGCCAGCAGCTTAGGCGCAGTGGCTTACGAGCAGTACTTC. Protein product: CASSLGAVAYEQYF. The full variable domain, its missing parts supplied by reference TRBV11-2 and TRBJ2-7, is EAGVAQSPRYKIIEKRQSVAFWCNPISGHATLYWYQQILGQGPKLLIQFQNNGVVDDSQLPKDRFSAERLKGVDSTLKIQPAKLEDSAVYLCASSLGAVAYEQYFGPGTRLTVT.

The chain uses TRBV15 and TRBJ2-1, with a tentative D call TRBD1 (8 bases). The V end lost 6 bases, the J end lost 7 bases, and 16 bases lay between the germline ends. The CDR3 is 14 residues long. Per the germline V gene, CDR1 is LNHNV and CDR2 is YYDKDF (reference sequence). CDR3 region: CATRPTGEGNEQFF. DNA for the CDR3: TGTGCCACCAGACCGACAGGGGAGGGGAATGAGCAGTTCTTC.

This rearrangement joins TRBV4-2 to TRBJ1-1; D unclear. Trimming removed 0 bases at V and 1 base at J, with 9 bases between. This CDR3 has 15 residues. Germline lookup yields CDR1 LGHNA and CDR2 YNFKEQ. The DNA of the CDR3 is TGTGCCAGCAGCCAAGATTTAGGAGCGAACACTGAAGCTTTCTTT. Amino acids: CASSQDLGANTEAFF.

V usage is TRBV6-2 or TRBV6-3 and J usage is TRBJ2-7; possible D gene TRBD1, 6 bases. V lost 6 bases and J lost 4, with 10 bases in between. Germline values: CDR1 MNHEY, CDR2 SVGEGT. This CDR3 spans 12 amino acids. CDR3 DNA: TGTGCCAGCAGCCTTCAGGGGTACGAGCAGTACTTC. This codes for CASSLQGYEQYF.

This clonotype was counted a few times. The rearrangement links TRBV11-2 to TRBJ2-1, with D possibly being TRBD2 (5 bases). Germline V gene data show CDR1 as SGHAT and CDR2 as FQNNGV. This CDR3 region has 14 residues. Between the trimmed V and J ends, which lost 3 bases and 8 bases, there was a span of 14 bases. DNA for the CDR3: TGTGCCAGCAGCTTGGACTGGGTATGGGATGAGCAGTTCTTC. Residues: CASSLDWVWDEQFF.

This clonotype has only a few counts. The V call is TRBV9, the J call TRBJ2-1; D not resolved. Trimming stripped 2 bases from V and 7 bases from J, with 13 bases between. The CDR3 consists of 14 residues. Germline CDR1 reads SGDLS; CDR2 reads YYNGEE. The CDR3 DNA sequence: TGTGCCAGCAGCGTCGGCCAGGCTCGGAATGAGCAGTTCTTC. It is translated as CASSVGQARNEQFF.

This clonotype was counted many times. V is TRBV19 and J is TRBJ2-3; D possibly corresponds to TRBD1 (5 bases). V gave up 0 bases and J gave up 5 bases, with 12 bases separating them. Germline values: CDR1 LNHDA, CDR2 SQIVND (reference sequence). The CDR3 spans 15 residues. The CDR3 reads CASSIEPTQGDTQYF. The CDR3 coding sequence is TGTGCCAGTAGTATAGAACCCACCCAGGGAGATACGCAGTATTTT.

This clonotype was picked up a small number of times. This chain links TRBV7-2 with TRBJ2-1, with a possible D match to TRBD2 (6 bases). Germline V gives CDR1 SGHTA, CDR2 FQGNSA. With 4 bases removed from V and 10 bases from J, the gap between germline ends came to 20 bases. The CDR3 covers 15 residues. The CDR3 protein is CASSSRGLGGTEQFF. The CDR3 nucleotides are TGTGCCAGCAGCTCACGTGGGCTAGGAGGGACCGAGCAGTTCTTC.

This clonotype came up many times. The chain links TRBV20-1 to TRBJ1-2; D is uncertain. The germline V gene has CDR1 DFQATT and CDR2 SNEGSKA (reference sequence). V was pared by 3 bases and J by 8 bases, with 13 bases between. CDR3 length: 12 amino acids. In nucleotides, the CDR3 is TGCAGTGCTAGTTCGCAGTTGAACGGCTACACCTTC. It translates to CSASSQLNGYTF.

Written as DNA, the CDR3 is TGCGCCAGCAGCTTAGTCCGGGACAGGGGCAATGAGCAGTTCTTC. Residues: CASSLVRDRGNEQFF. The rearrangement links TRBV5-1 to TRBJ2-1; 10 positions match TRBD1. V trimming: 2 bases; J trimming: 6 bases; junction bases outside the gene matches: 5. Germline V gene sequence: CDR1 SGHRS, CDR2 YFSETQ. CDR3 length equals 15 residues.

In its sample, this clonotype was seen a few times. For the CDR3, the DNA is TGTGCCACCAGCGGGGGTGTGGAGGGTTTGTCAGAGACCCAGTACTTC. Translation gives CATSGGVEGLSETQYF. The J gene is TRBJ2-5, the V gene TRBV15; D is perhaps TRBD2 (6 bases). Germline V gene sequence: CDR1 LNHNV, CDR2 YYDKDF (reference sequence). The ends were cut back, 5 bases at V and 4 bases at J, with 20 bases in the middle. This CDR3 spans 16 amino acids.

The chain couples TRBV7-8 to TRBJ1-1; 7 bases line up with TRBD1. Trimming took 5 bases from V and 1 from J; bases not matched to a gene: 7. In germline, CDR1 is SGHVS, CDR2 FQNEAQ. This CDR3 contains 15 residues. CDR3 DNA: TGTGCCAGCAGCCCGTGGACAGGTCCGAACACTGAAGCTTTCTTT. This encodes CASSPWTGPNTEAFF.

CDR3 in amino acids: CSVRDRGSYGYTF. The CDR3 DNA is TGCAGCGTTAGGGACAGGGGAAGCTATGGCTACACCTTC. J is TRBJ1-2 and V is TRBV29-1; 10 bases are a match to TRBD1. The V gene end was trimmed by 5 bases and the J gene end by 4 bases; junction bases not matched to a gene: 4. The CDR3 is made up of 13 amino acids. Germline V gene sequence: CDR1 SQVTM, CDR2 ANQGSEA.

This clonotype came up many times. The CDR3 spells CAWSLDRMGINEQFF. As DNA, the CDR3 is TGTGCCTGGAGCCTAGACAGGATGGGTATCAATGAGCAGTTCTTC. This chain connects TRBV30 to TRBJ2-1; perhaps TRBD1 as D (6 bases). V lost 3 bases to trimming and J lost 6 bases, with 18 bases between them. Germline assignment: CDR1 GTSNPN and CDR2 SVGIG (reference sequence). This CDR3 region has 15 residues.

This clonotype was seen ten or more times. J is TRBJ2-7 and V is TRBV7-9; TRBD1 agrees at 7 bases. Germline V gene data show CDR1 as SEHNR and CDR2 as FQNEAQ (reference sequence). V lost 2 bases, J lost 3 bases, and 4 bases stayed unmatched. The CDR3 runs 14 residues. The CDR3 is CASSLTGANYEQYF. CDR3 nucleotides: TGTGCCAGCAGCTTAACAGGGGCCAACTACGAGCAGTACTTC.

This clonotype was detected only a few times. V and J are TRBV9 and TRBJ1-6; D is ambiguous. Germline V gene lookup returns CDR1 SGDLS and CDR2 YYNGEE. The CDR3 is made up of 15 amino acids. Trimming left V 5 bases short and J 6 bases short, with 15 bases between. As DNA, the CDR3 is TGTGCCAGCAGTCCCACAACAGACCGTAATTCACCCCTCCACTTT. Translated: CASSPTTDRNSPLHF.

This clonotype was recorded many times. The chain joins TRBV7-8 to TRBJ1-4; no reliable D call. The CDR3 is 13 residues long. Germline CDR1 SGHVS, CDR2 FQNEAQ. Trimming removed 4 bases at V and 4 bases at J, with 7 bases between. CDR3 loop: CASSSSINEKLFF. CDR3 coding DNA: TGTGCCAGCAGCTCGTCAATTAATGAAAAACTGTTTTTT.

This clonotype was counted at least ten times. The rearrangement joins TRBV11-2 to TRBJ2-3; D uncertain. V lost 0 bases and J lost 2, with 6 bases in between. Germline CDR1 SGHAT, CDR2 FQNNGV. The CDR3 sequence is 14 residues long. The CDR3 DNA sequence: TGTGCCAGCAGCTTAGACAGTTTCACAGATACGCAGTATTTT. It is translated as CASSLDSFTDTQYF.

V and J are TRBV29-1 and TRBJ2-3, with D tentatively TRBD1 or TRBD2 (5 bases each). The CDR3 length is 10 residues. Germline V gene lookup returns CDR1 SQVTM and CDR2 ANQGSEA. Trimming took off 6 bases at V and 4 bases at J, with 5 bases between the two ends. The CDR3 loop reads CSVGPDTQYF. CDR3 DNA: TGCAGCGTGGGACCAGATACGCAGTATTTT.